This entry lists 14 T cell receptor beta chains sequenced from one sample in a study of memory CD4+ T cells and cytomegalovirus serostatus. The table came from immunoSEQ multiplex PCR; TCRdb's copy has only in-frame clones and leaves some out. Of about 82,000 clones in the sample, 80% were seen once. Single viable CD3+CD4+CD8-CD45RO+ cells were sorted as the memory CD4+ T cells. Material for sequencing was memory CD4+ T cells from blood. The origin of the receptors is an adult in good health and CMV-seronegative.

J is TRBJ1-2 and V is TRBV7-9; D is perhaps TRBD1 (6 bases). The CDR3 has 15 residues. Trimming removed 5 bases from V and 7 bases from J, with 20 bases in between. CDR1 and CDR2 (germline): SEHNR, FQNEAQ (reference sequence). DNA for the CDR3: TGTGCCAGCAGCCCCGACGGACAGTTATTTTCTGGCTACACCTTC. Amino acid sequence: CASSPDGQLFSGYTF.

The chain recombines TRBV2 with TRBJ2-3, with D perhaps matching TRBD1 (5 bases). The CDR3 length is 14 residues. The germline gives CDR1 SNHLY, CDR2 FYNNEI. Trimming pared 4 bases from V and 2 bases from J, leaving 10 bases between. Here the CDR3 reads CASSVRGSTDTQYF. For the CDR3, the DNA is TGTGCCAGCAGTGTTAGGGGTTCCACAGATACGCAGTATTTT.

This CDR3 is CSATVDNEKLFF. In nucleotides, the CDR3 is TGCAGCGCCACCGTCGATAATGAAAAACTGTTTTTT. V gene TRBV29-1 combines with J gene TRBJ1-4; D remains ambiguous. Germline V CDR1 and CDR2: SQVTM, ANQGSEA. Trimming shortened V by 7 bases and J by 4 bases, and 10 bases separated the two germline ends. The CDR3 extends over 12 amino acids.

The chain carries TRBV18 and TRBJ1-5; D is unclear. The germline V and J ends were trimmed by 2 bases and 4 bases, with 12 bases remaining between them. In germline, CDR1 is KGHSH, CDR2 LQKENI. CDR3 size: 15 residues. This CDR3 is CASSPGGGENQPQHF. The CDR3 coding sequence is TGTGCCAGCTCACCAGGCGGCGGGGAGAATCAGCCCCAGCATTTT.

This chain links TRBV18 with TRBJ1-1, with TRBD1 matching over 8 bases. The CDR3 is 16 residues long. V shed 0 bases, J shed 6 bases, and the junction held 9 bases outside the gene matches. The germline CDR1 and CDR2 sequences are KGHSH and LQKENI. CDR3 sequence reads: CASSPPSNRGTSEAFF. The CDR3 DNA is TGTGCCAGCTCACCACCGAGCAACAGGGGGACTTCTGAAGCTTTCTTT.

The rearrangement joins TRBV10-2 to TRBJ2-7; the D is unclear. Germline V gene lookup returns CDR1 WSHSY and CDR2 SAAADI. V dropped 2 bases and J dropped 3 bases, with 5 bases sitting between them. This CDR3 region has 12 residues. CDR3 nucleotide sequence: TGCGCCAGCAGTGAGCAAGACTACGAGCAGTACTTC. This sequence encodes CASSEQDYEQYF.

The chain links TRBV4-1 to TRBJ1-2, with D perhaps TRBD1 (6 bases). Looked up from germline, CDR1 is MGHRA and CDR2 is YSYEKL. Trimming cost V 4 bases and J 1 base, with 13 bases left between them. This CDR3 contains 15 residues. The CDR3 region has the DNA TGCGCCAGCAGCCTCCCCGGACAGCTTAACTATGGCTACACCTTC. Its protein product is CASSLPGQLNYGYTF.

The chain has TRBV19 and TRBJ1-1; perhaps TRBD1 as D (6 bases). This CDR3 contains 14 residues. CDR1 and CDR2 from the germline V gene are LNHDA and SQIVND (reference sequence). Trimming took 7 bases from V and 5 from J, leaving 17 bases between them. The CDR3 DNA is TGTGCCAGTATCATGAGGGGGAGAGGGACTGAAGCTTTCTTT. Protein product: CASIMRGRGTEAFF.

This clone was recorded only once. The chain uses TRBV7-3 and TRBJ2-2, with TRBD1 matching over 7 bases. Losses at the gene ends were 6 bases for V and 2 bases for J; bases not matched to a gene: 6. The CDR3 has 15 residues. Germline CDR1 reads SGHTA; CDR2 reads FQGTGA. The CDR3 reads CASSPDRVNTGELFF. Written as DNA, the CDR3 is TGTGCCAGCAGTCCCGACAGGGTAAACACCGGGGAGCTGTTTTTT.

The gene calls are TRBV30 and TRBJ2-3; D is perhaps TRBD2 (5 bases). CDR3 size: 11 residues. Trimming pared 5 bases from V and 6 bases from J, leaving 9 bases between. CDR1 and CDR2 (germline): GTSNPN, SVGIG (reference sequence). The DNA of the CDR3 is TGTGCCTGGGGACTCGGGGATACGCAGTATTTT. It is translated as CAWGLGDTQYF. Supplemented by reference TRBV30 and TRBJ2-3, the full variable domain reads SQTIHQWPATLVQPVGSPLSLECTVEGTSNPNLYWYRQAAGRGLQLLFYSVGIGQISSEVPQNLSASRPQDRQFILSSKKLLLSDSGFYLCAWGLGDTQYFGPGTRLTVL.

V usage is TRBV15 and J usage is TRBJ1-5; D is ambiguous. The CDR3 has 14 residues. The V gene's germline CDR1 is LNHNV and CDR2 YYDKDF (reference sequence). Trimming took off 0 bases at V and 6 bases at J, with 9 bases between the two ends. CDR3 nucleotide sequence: TGTGCCACCAGCAGAGATCGGACGGGTCAGCCCCAGCATTTT. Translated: CATSRDRTGQPQHF.

The CDR3 DNA reads as TGTGCCAGCTCACCGGGACAGGGATTCTCTGGGGCCAACGTCCTGACTTTC. Its translation is CASSPGQGFSGANVLTF. The chain couples TRBV18 to TRBJ2-6; TRBD1 matches 9 bases. The CDR3 covers 17 residues. In germline, CDR1 is KGHSH, CDR2 LQKENI. V trimming: 3 bases; J trimming: 0 bases; junction bases outside the gene matches: 3.

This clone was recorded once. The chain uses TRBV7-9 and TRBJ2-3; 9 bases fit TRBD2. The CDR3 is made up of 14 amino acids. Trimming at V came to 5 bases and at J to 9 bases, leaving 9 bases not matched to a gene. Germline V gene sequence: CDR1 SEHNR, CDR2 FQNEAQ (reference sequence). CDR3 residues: CASSALHLAGTQYF. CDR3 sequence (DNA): TGTGCCAGCAGCGCACTTCATCTAGCGGGGACGCAGTATTTT.

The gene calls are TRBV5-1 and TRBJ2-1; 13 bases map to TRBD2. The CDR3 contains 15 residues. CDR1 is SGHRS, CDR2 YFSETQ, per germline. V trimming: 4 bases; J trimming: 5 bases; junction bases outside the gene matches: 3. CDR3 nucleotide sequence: TGCGCCAGCAGCGAGGGACTAGCGGGGAACAATGAGCAGTTCTTC. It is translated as CASSEGLAGNNEQFF.